This T cell receptor (beta chain) emerged from a study of cytomegalovirus exposure and HLA in healthy donors. Study-level background: Of some 360 genotyped donors, about 80% clustered with self-reported Caucasian donors. Study-level results: Diagnosis of cytomegalovirus status made by the classifier reportedly showed high specificity and sensitivity. An ancestry cluster, one associated with Asian ancestry, reportedly showed fewer N-insertions than the roughly 700-donor mean in a later analysis.

Notes on this clone: What it recognizes is unknown.

PCR amplification relied on 60 Vbeta primers (plus 13 Jbeta primers). Sequencing was performed with immunoSEQ multiplex PCR; in TCRdb, only in-frame clones are kept and a portion is missing. The sample yields approximately 140,000 clones, roughly 78% seen once. The sequencing input was PBMCs. This TCR was recovered from a man over 45 in good health and CMV-seropositive.

CDR3 DNA sequence: TGTGCCAGCAGTGGAAGGCTAGCGGTCTCCTACGAGCAGTACTTC. This encodes CASSGRLAVSYEQYF. The genes are TRBV2 and TRBJ2-7, with 7 positions matching TRBD2. The CDR3 runs 15 residues. The germline V gene encodes CDR1 SNHLY and CDR2 FYNNEI. Germline trimming cut 4 bases from V and 0 bases from J; bases unmatched to any gene: 6. The full variable domain, in which reference TRBV2 and TRBJ2-7 provide the parts outside the CDR3, is EPEVTQTPSHQVTQMGQEVILRCVPISNHLYFYWYRQILGQKVEFLVSFYNNEISEKSEIFDDQFSVERPDGSNFTLKIRSTKLEDSAMYFCASSGRLAVSYEQYFGPGTRLTVT.